This entry lists 7 T cell receptor beta chains sequenced from one sample in a study of blood T cells in healthy people across ages. Primers used in a second PCR of roughly 6 to 11 cycles were a sample-barcoded 5' primer and a J-beta primer mix. TCRdb reanalysed the 5' RACE reads using MiXCR and keeps one entry per CDR3 protein. This sample yields under 750,000 distinct CDR3 sequences, of which around half are seen a single time; just under 25% belongs to the top ten. The source material was blood. The receptors stem from a man older than 75 in good health.

V and J are TRBV12-3 or TRBV12-4 and TRBJ2-3; the D gene is possibly TRBD2 (6 bases). V was shortened by 6 bases and J by 0 bases, with 13 bases between the two germline ends. The CDR3 runs to 15 residues. CDR3 nucleotides: TGTGCCAGCAGAACGTGGGGGGATAGCACAGATACGCAGTATTTT. Translated, it gives CASRTWGDSTDTQYF.

The genes are TRBV18 and TRBJ2-3; no reliable D call. CDR1 KGHSH and CDR2 LQKENI come from the germline V gene. V dropped 5 bases and J dropped 0 bases, with 6 bases sitting between them. The CDR3 extends over 13 amino acids. CDR3 sequence (DNA): TGTGCCAGCTCAACACTGAGCACAGATACGCAGTATTTT. Its protein product is CASSTLSTDTQYF. The full variable domain, completed using reference TRBV18 and TRBJ2-3, is NAGVMQNPRHLVRRRGQEARLRCSPMKGHSHVYWYRQLPEEGLKFMVYLQKENIIDESGMPKERFSAEFPKEGPSILRIQQVVRGDSAAYFCASSTLSTDTQYFGPGTRLTVL.

This clonotype was seen more than once but under ten times. This chain connects TRBV7-2 to TRBJ1-1, with 7 bases that match TRBD1. CDR3 size: 15 residues. V dropped 1 base and J dropped 1; count of bases not matched to a gene: 3. The germline V gene has CDR1 SGHTA and CDR2 FQGNSA. CDR3 nucleotide sequence: TGTGCCAGCAGCTTAGAGGGGGCACCGAACACTGAAGCTTTCTTT. It encodes CASSLEGAPNTEAFF. The complete variable domain, with remaining parts taken from reference TRBV7-2 and TRBJ1-1, reads GAGVSQSPSNKVTEKGKDVELRCDPISGHTALYWYRQSLGQGLEFLIYFQGNSAPDKSGLPSDRFSAERTGGSVSTLTIQRTQQEDSAVYLCASSLEGAPNTEAFFGQGTRLTVV.

The chain employs TRBV28 and TRBJ1-3; no clear D gene. V lost 4 bases and J lost 0, with 16 bases in between. This CDR3 is built from 17 residues. Germline CDR1 MDHEN, CDR2 SYDVKM. CDR3 sequence: CASSSQTSILSGNTIYF. The DNA for the CDR3 is TGTGCCAGCAGTTCACAGACCTCTATCCTCTCTGGAAACACCATATATTTT.

The chain uses TRBV12-3 or TRBV12-4 and TRBJ2-3; a possible D gene is TRBD2 (6 bases). V lost 7 bases to trimming and J lost 5 bases, with 13 bases between them. The CDR3 covers 13 residues. CDR3 DNA: TGTGCCAGCACAAACCCCGGGGGAGATACGCAGTATTTT. It encodes CASTNPGGDTQYF.

This clonotype was detected many times. The chain uses TRBV6-5 and TRBJ2-7, with TRBD2 matching over 9 bases. The ends lost 11 bases at V and 3 bases at J; junction bases unmatched: 14. The CDR3 contains 15 residues. CDR1 and CDR2 from the germline V gene are MNHEY and SVGAGI. The chain's CDR3 is CAAGSGRSVGYEQYF. The DNA of the CDR3 is TGTGCCGCGGGGAGCGGGAGGTCTGTCGGCTACGAGCAGTACTTC.

This clonotype was seen ten or more times. The chain employs TRBV6-6 and TRBJ1-5, with a weak D call TRBD1 (6 bases). Germline lookup yields CDR1 MNHNY and CDR2 SVGAGI (reference sequence). The V end was cut by 4 bases, the J end by 0 bases, with 13 bases between. The CDR3 has 16 amino acids. CDR3 coding DNA: TGTGCCAGCAGTTGGGGTAGGGACACTAGCAATCAGCCCCAGCATTTT. It codes for CASSWGRDTSNQPQHF.